This T cell receptor (beta chain) was sequenced in a study of T cell responses to AZD1222 COVID-19 vaccine. Study-wide findings and caveats: Seropositive at baseline were only a handful of AZD1222 recipients. Reportedly, close to half of spike-specific TCRs are directed against unmutated variant regions. Clonal diversity was possibly underestimated; the donors were predominantly white British and more often female. Recipients of two AZD1222 doses showed rising Spike-specific TCR breadth and depth.

This CDR3 has 15 residues. The germline CDR1 and CDR2 sequences are SGHNT and YYREEE (reference sequence). The V and J ends lost 0 bases and 4 bases respectively, with 13 bases between them. Regarding this clone: Its antigen is as yet unknown.

TCRdb's table, derived via immunoSEQ multiplex PCR, lists solely in-frame clones and lacks some. This sample has some 120,000 clones; roughly 84% occur once, and the top ten carry around 7%. The specimen comprised peripheral blood, sampled on day 0 of AZD1222 vaccination. The chain recombines TRBV5-4 with TRBJ2-5; D is possibly TRBD1 or TRBD2 (5 bases each). The sequence was collected from an adult in good health. The DNA of the CDR3 is TGTGCCAGCAGCTTGGATCAGGGAGCTCGAGAGACCCAGTACTTC. Protein product: CASSLDQGARETQYF.